This T cell receptor (beta chain) was sequenced in a study of cytomegalovirus exposure and HLA in healthy donors. Both 60 Vbeta primers and 13 Jbeta primers went into the PCR. Assay: immunoSEQ multiplex PCR; the TCRdb copy retains only in-frame clones and omits some. This sample has almost 200,000 clones; 65% to 90% occur once, and the top ten carry 2% to 2.5%. With respect to this clone: No antigen is known for it.

Findings and caveats of the study: Earlier results showed most TCR beta V segments being productive about 87% or about 30% of the time. Presence/absence analyses rested on an assumption that sequencing depth was roughly uniform across donors. The authors listed around 150 TCR beta chains as cytomegalovirus-associated. Cytomegalovirus status, reportedly, was diagnosed with high specificity and sensitivity by the classifier.

This clonotype was obtained from a woman aged 50 to 60 in good health and CMV-seronegative. Sequencing was performed on PBMCs.

The CDR3 spells CASSQGSRVQETQYF. The CDR3 DNA is TGTGCCAGCAGCCAAGGCTCCCGGGTACAAGAGACCCAGTACTTC. The chain couples TRBV28 to TRBJ2-5, with unresolved D. CDR1 and CDR2 (germline): MDHEN, SYDVKM. With 6 bases removed from V and 2 bases from J, the gap between germline ends came to 16 bases. The CDR3 covers 15 residues.